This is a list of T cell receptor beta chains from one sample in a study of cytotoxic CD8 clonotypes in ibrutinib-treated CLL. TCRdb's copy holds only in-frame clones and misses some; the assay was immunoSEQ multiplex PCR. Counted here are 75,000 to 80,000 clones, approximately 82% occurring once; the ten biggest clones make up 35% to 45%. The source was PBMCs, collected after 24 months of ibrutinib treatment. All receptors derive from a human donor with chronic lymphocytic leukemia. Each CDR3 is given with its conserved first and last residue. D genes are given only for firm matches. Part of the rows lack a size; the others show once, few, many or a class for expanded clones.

TGTGCCAGCAGTAGGTCTAGCGGGAGGAGGGTTTTAGAGACCCAGTACTTC	CASSRSSGRRVLETQYF	TRBJ2-5	.	TRBD2	TRBV27	17
TGTGCCAGTAGTATAGGGGGTACCAAAAACATTCAGTACTTC	CASSIGGTKNIQYF	TRBJ2-4	once	.	TRBV19	14
TGCGCCAGCAGCCAAGAATGGGGCAGCAATCAGCCCCAGCATTTT	CASSQEWGSNQPQHF	TRBJ1-5	.	.	TRBV4-3	15
TGCAGCGTTGGCCTTGGACTAGCGAAAGAGACCCAGTACTTC	CSVGLGLAKETQYF	TRBJ2-5	.	TRBD2	TRBV29-1	14
TGCAGCGTCCGACAGACGGTTAACACTGAAGCTTTCTTT	CSVRQTVNTEAFF	TRBJ1-1	.	.	TRBV29-1	13
TGTGCCAGCAGACGGGACAGGGAGTATCAGCCCCAGCATTTT	CASRRDREYQPQHF	TRBJ1-5	.	TRBD1	TRBV2	14
TGTGCCAGCAAGTATGGCTATGGTCCCTACAATGAGCAGTTCTTC	CASKYGYGPYNEQFF	TRBJ2-1	.	.	TRBV27	15
TGTGCCAGCAGCTTTTACGGGAAGGGGTACAATGAGCAGTTCTTC	CASSFYGKGYNEQFF	TRBJ2-1	.	.	TRBV5-4	15
TGTGCCAGTAGTAGGCTAGGAGGGGGTTCCTACAATGAGCAGTTCTTC	CASSRLGGGSYNEQFF	TRBJ2-1	once	.	TRBV19	16
TGTGCCACCAGCAAGTCGACTAGCGGGAGGTTCACAGATACGCAGTATTTT	CATSKSTSGRFTDTQYF	TRBJ2-3	.	TRBD2	TRBV15	17
TGTGCCAGCAGCCAAGGTGGCGGGATCTCTCAGGAGACCCAGTACTTC	CASSQGGGISQETQYF	TRBJ2-5	.	.	TRBV4-2	16
TGCAGCACTTCTATTAGCGGGATCTTTGAGCAGTTCTTC	CSTSISGIFEQFF	TRBJ2-1	.	TRBD2	TRBV29-1	13
TGTGCCAGCAAGGAGGACCCTTTTGCTAACTATGGCTACACCTTC	CASKEDPFANYGYTF	TRBJ1-2	.	.	TRBV2	15
TGTGCCAGCAACCGGGACAGGGGGCCGAACTATGGCTACACCTTC	CASNRDRGPNYGYTF	TRBJ1-2	many	TRBD1	TRBV7-8	15
TGTGCCAGCAGCTTAACGGGAAGCACAGATACGCAGTATTTT	CASSLTGSTDTQYF	TRBJ2-3	.	.	TRBV7-3	14
TGTGCCAGCAGACTAGCGGGATCCCAGTACGAGCAGTACTTC	CASRLAGSQYEQYF	TRBJ2-7	.	TRBD2	TRBV6-1	14
TGCGCCAGCAGCTTGTTATTGCCTACAGGGACCAACACTGAAGCTTTCTTT	CASSLLLPTGTNTEAFF	TRBJ1-1	.	.	TRBV5-1	17
TGTGCCAGCAGTACGGGACTAGCGGGATACGAGCAGTACTTC	CASSTGLAGYEQYF	TRBJ2-7	.	TRBD2	TRBV6-1	14
TGTGCCAGCAGCCGACAGGGACCCGCATACAATGAGCAGTTCTTC	CASSRQGPAYNEQFF	TRBJ2-1	.	TRBD1	TRBV5-8	15
TGTGCCAGTAGTAAGGCGGGAGGGCGTACCGGGGAGCTGTTTTTT	CASSKAGGRTGELFF	TRBJ2-2	.	TRBD2	TRBV19	15
TGCAGCGTTGGTGGGACAGGTGGAAACACCATATATTTT	CSVGGTGGNTIYF	TRBJ1-3	.	TRBD1	TRBV29-1	13
TGTGCCAGCAGCGTAGAGATAGCGGGAGACGTCAGGAATGAGCAGTTCTTC	CASSVEIAGDVRNEQFF	TRBJ2-1	.	TRBD2	TRBV9	17